One and the same sample provided the 23 T cell receptor beta chains below, sequenced in a study of regulatory T cells in long-lasting Graves disease. The TCR beta library used iRepertoire HTBI primers with Arm-PCR amplification of CDR3. TCRdb processed the multiplex PCR reads anew with MiXCR; each CDR3 protein has one entry. The sample consists of 540,000 or so distinct CDR3 sequences, roughly 13% of them appearing once. The time point is: newly diagnosed GD, antithyroid drugs for less than 3 months. PBMC RNA was the source of the TCR library. The sample also formed part of further work on T cells in Graves' hyperthyroidism and ophthalmopathy.

The specimen comprised peripheral blood mononuclear cells (PBMCs), sampled at new diagnosis, from a patient treated with antithyroid drugs. The receptors here all came from a man aged 25 to 40 with Graves disease.

This clonotype was observed at least ten times. The V gene is TRBV27, the J gene TRBJ1-5; perhaps TRBD1 as D (6 bases). Trimming cost V 6 bases and J 6 bases, with 15 bases left between them. Germline V gives CDR1 MNHEY, CDR2 SMNVEV (reference sequence). The CDR3 has 14 residues. The CDR3 bases are TGTGCCAGCAGACCCGACAGGTTAAGTCAGCCCCAGCATTTT. Amino acid sequence: CASRPDRLSQPQHF.

This clonotype was observed many times. This chain uses TRBV7-9 with TRBJ1-4; D uncertain. V was clipped by 3 bases and J by 5 bases, with 10 bases between them. The CDR3 consists of 14 residues. Per the germline V gene, CDR1 is SEHNR and CDR2 is FQNEAQ (reference sequence). The CDR3 nucleotides are TGTGCCAGCAGCTTTTACGGGGAGAATGAAAAACTGTTTTTT. This translates into CASSFYGENEKLFF.

This clonotype came up many times. This chain links TRBV30 with TRBJ1-1, with D perhaps matching TRBD1 (6 bases). The V end was cut by 0 bases, the J end by 3 bases, with 11 bases between. The germline CDR1 and CDR2 sequences are GTSNPN and SVGIG (reference sequence). CDR3 size: 14 residues. CDR3 nucleotides: TGTGCCTGGAGTGTAGCCGGGGGCTACACTGAAGCTTTCTTT. This sequence encodes CAWSVAGGYTEAFF.

At least ten counts were recorded for this clonotype. The rearrangement links TRBV3-1 to TRBJ1-6; D gene unclear. Looked up from germline, CDR1 is LGHDT and CDR2 is YNNKEL (reference sequence). The V gene lost 1 base and the J gene lost 15 bases, with 13 bases spanning the gap. The CDR3 spans 13 residues. DNA of the CDR3: TGTGCCAGCAGCCAAGTGGAGGGTGCATTCCTCCACTTT. Its translation: CASSQVEGAFLHF.

This clonotype was counted only a few times. Since a much larger clone is just one base distant, this may be a read error. The CDR3 sequence: CASSLSPRANEKLFF. In nucleotides, the CDR3 is TGCGCCAGCAGCTTGAGTCCGAGGGCTAATGAAAAACTGTTTTTT. The chain joins TRBV5-1 to TRBJ1-4; D is uncertain. CDR1 SGHRS and CDR2 YFSETQ come from the germline V gene. CDR3 length equals 15 residues. Deletions cut 1 base from V and 3 bases from J, with 10 bases between.

The chain recombines TRBV19 with TRBJ1-5, with TRBD1 as a possible D gene (5 bases). The CDR3 runs 15 residues. The V gene lost 7 bases and the J gene lost 2 bases, with 15 bases spanning the gap. Germline CDR1 reads LNHDA; CDR2 reads SQIVND (reference sequence). The chain's CDR3 is CASMGGKVGNQPQHF. The CDR3 DNA reads as TGTGCCAGTATGGGGGGGAAAGTCGGCAATCAGCCCCAGCATTTT.

This clonotype was seen repeatedly, ten times or more. CDR3 in amino acids: CASIQTAGLAGRVDTQYF. The CDR3 nucleotides read TGTGCCAGCATCCAAACCGCGGGACTAGCGGGGAGGGTAGATACGCAGTATTTT. The genes are TRBV27 and TRBJ2-3, with TRBD2 matching over 13 bases. V lost 7 bases, J lost 5 bases, and 15 bases stayed unmatched. Germline lookup yields CDR1 MNHEY and CDR2 SMNVEV (reference sequence). The CDR3 sequence is 18 residues long.

For this clonotype: An end of the junction does not agree with germline; a read error may underlie this. The chain combines TRBV11-2 with TRBJ2-7, with D perhaps TRBD2 (6 bases). The CDR3 extends over 16 amino acids. In germline, CDR1 is SGHAT, CDR2 FQNNGV. The CDR3 region is CAGSLALAGFSYEQYF. The CDR3 DNA is TGTGCCGGCAGCTTAGCGCTGGCGGGGTTCTCCTACGAGCAGTACTTC. The full variable domain, with the rest looked up from reference TRBV11-2 and TRBJ2-7, is EAGVAQSPRYKIIEKRQSVAFWCNPISGHATLYWYQQILGQGPKLLIQFQNNGVVDDSQLPKDRFSAERLKGVDSTLKIQPAKLEDSAVYLCAGSLALAGFSYEQYFGPGTRLTVT.

This clonotype was counted at least ten times. This chain uses TRBV3-1 with TRBJ2-3; possibly TRBD2 for D (6 bases). Germline CDR1 and CDR2: LGHDT and YNNKEL (reference sequence). Trimming stripped 7 bases from V and 4 bases from J, with 12 bases between. This CDR3 comprises 13 residues. DNA for the CDR3: TGTGCCAGCAAAAGGGGACTTTCAGATACGCAGTATTTT. This gives the protein CASKRGLSDTQYF.

This clonotype has more than one count but fewer than ten. The CDR3 DNA is TGTGCCAGTAGCCGTACAGGCCAGAGCACTGAAGCTTTCTTT. Translating gives CASSRTGQSTEAFF. The chain joins TRBV19 to TRBJ1-1, with D possibly TRBD1 on 5 matching bases. The germline V gene has CDR1 LNHDA and CDR2 SQIVND (reference sequence). V lost 6 bases to trimming and J lost 4 bases, with 15 bases between them. The CDR3 has 14 amino acids.

In its sample, this clonotype was seen many times. The chain joins TRBV18 to TRBJ2-1, with 9 bases aligning to TRBD2. V gave up 2 bases and J gave up 4 bases; unmatched junction bases: 6. The germline CDR1 and CDR2 sequences are KGHSH and LQKENI. The CDR3 totals 16 residues. The CDR3 DNA sequence: TGTGCCAGCTCACCAGATTTAGCGGGAGCTTACAATGAGCAGTTCTTC. Translating it yields CASSPDLAGAYNEQFF. The whole variable domain, filled in from reference TRBV18 and TRBJ2-1, reads NAGVMQNPRHLVRRRGQEARLRCSPMKGHSHVYWYRQLPEEGLKFMVYLQKENIIDESGMPKERFSAEFPKEGPSILRIQQVVRGDSAAYFCASSPDLAGAYNEQFFGPGTRLTVL.

In this sample, this clonotype turned up many times. V is TRBV6-1 and J is TRBJ2-2; D is unresolved. V lost 8 bases and J lost 3, with 4 bases in between. The CDR3 consists of 11 residues. Germline V CDR1 and CDR2: MNHNS, SASEGT. CDR3 region: CASGHTGELFF. In DNA, the CDR3 is TGTGCCAGCGGACACACCGGGGAGCTGTTTTTT.

This clonotype has only a few counts. The germline gene is not matched at one end of the junction; a read error may be the cause. This chain connects TRBV19 to TRBJ2-3, with 7 bases matching TRBD2. The CDR3 runs 13 residues. Germline assignment: CDR1 LNHDA and CDR2 SQIVND (reference sequence). CDR3 bases: TGTGCCAATAGTCCGACTAGCCCAGATACGCAGTATTTT. This gives the protein CANSPTSPDTQYF. The full variable domain, completed using reference TRBV19 and TRBJ2-3, is DGGITQSPKYLFRKEGQNVTLSCEQNLNHDAMYWYRQDPGQGLRLIYYSQIVNDFQKGDIAEGYSVSREKKESFPLTVTSAQKNPTAFYLCANSPTSPDTQYFGPGTRLTVL.

This clonotype turned up a few times. V gene TRBV27 combines with J gene TRBJ2-1; D not resolved. Trimming removed 0 bases at V and 9 bases at J, with 9 bases between. Germline CDR1 is MNHEY and CDR2 is SMNVEV (reference sequence). The CDR3 totals 13 residues. In DNA, the CDR3 is TGTGCCAGCAGTTTATCATACAGCTCTGAGCAGTTCTTC. Amino acids: CASSLSYSSEQFF.

This clonotype was seen at least ten times. J is TRBJ2-5 and V is TRBV2, with 8 bases aligning to TRBD1. Trimming took 5 bases from V and 7 from J; bases not matched to a gene: 3. Looked up from germline, CDR1 is SNHLY and CDR2 is FYNNEI. This CDR3 spans 12 amino acids. The CDR3: CASSTQGATQYF. In nucleotides, the CDR3 is TGTGCCAGCAGTACCCAGGGGGCGACCCAGTACTTC.

This clonotype was counted many times. The genes are TRBV30 and TRBJ2-1; D not resolved. V lost 3 bases, J lost 4 bases, and 10 bases lay in between. The CDR3 covers 13 residues. Germline CDR1 reads GTSNPN; CDR2 reads SVGIG (reference sequence). The CDR3 here is CAWRRPEYNEQFF. DNA of the CDR3: TGTGCCTGGAGGCGACCAGAGTACAATGAGCAGTTCTTC.

In this sample, this clonotype turned up many times. The chain employs TRBV9 and TRBJ2-2, with TRBD1 matching over 7 bases. CDR3 length: 15 amino acids. In germline, CDR1 is SGDLS, CDR2 YYNGEE. The junction had 9 bases not matched to a gene; V was cut back by 3 bases and J by 7 bases. The CDR3 is CASSANRQGGGELFF. The CDR3 DNA is TGTGCCAGCAGCGCTAATAGACAGGGCGGCGGGGAGCTGTTTTTT.

This clonotype was detected only a few times. The chain joins TRBV27 to TRBJ1-1; tentative D call: TRBD1 (6 bases). V lost 5 bases to trimming and J lost 2 bases, with 15 bases between them. Germline CDR1 is MNHEY and CDR2 is SMNVEV (reference sequence). The CDR3 is made up of 15 amino acids. The CDR3 nucleotides are TGTGCCAGCAGTGTACAGGGAAGGCATAACACTGAAGCTTTCTTT. Amino acid sequence: CASSVQGRHNTEAFF.

The chain joins TRBV5-1 to TRBJ1-4; D unresolved. V was clipped by 1 base and J by 6 bases, with 13 bases between them. The length of the CDR3 is 15 residues. CDR1 and CDR2 from the germline V gene are SGHRS and YFSETQ. The chain's CDR3 is CASSLISAGDEKLFF. The CDR3 DNA is TGCGCCAGCAGCTTGATTTCCGCAGGAGATGAAAAACTGTTTTTT.

Many counts were recorded for this clonotype. The gene calls are TRBV29-1 and TRBJ2-1, with 9 nucleotides matching TRBD2. The CDR3 is 16 amino acids. The V gene end was trimmed by 0 bases and the J gene end by 9 bases; junction bases not matched to a gene: 12. Germline lookup yields CDR1 SQVTM and CDR2 ANQGSEA. The chain's CDR3 is CSVEDWQREEPGEQFF. DNA of the CDR3: TGCAGCGTTGAAGATTGGCAGCGGGAGGAACCAGGTGAGCAGTTCTTC.

This clonotype appeared a few times. The chain employs TRBV9 and TRBJ2-4; D is unresolved. The CDR3 consists of 15 residues. The V end was cut by 0 bases, the J end by 8 bases, with 15 bases between. Germline V gives CDR1 SGDLS, CDR2 YYNGEE. The CDR3: CASSVGDGSWDIQYF. The CDR3 coding sequence is TGTGCCAGCAGCGTAGGAGATGGGTCCTGGGACATTCAGTACTTC.

This clonotype was seen only a few times. The chain couples TRBV6-1 to TRBJ2-7, with D perhaps matching TRBD1 or TRBD2 (5 bases each). Deletions cut 5 bases from V and 3 bases from J, with 11 bases between. The CDR3 loop spans 13 amino acids. The germline gives CDR1 MNHNS, CDR2 SASEGT. CDR3 protein: CASSRGPYYEQYF. As DNA, the CDR3 is TGTGCCAGCAGTCGGGGACCTTACTACGAGCAGTACTTC.

This clonotype occurred many times. V and J are TRBV28 and TRBJ2-2, with D perhaps given as TRBD1 or TRBD2 (5 bases each). Looked up from germline, CDR1 is MDHEN and CDR2 is SYDVKM. The CDR3 has 13 residues. V lost 5 bases to trimming and J lost 6 bases, with 10 bases between them. CDR3 region: CASSGDQPGELFF. The CDR3 DNA is TGTGCCAGCAGTGGGGACCAACCCGGGGAGCTGTTTTTT.